The 22 T cell receptor beta chains below all came from one sample that was sequenced in a study of blood T cell repertoires in COVID-19. Assay used: immunoSEQ multiplex PCR; TCRdb lists only in-frame clones, some missing. The table shows roughly 120,000 clones, with 70% to 85% occurring only once. Sequenced: peripheral blood. The receptors here all came from a woman aged 60-75 years with acute or convalescent COVID-19.

The V call is TRBV11-3, the J call TRBJ1-2, with a possible D match to TRBD1 (5 bases). From germline, CDR1 is SGHNT and CDR2 YENEEA. The germline V and J ends were trimmed by 5 bases and 0 bases, with 10 bases remaining between them. The CDR3 runs to 14 residues. This chain's CDR3 is CASSTRTTNYGYTF. The CDR3 DNA follows: TGTGCCAGCAGCACCCGGACAACTAACTATGGCTACACCTTC. Full variable domain (rest looked up from reference TRBV11-3 and TRBJ1-2): EAGVVQSPRYKIIEKKQPVAFWCNPISGHNTLYWYLQNLGQGPELLIRYENEEAVDDSQLPKDRFSAERLKGVDSTLKIQPAELGDSAVYLCASSTRTTNYGYTFGSGTRLTVV.

The chain has TRBV6-6 and TRBJ1-4, with a weak D call TRBD1 (5 bases). V was shortened by 5 bases and J by 1 base, with 14 bases between the two germline ends. The CDR3 runs to 16 residues. Per the germline V gene, CDR1 is MNHNY and CDR2 is SVGAGI (reference sequence). The CDR3 DNA follows: TGTGCCAGCAGTCCCTCCTTCACAGGAACTAATGAAAAACTGTTTTTT. Amino acids: CASSPSFTGTNEKLFF.

The chain carries TRBV5-1 and TRBJ2-5; 9 nucleotides match TRBD2. The V and J ends lost 0 bases and 5 bases, in that order; junction bases with no gene match: 11. The germline V gene has CDR1 SGHRS and CDR2 YFSETQ. The CDR3 spans 17 residues. CDR3 bases: TGCGCCAGCAGCTTGGCCGGGCGCGGGGGGGCCTCGGAGACCCAGTACTTC. It codes for CASSLAGRGGASETQYF. Full variable domain (remainder filled in from reference TRBV5-1 and TRBJ2-5): KAGVTQTPRYLIKTRGQQVTLSCSPISGHRSVSWYQQTPGQGLQFLFEYFSETQRNKGNFPGRFSGRQFSNSRSEMNVSTLELGDSALYLCASSLAGRGGASETQYFGPGTRLLVL.

The rearrangement joins TRBV7-7 to TRBJ2-5; 7 nucleotides align to TRBD2. The CDR3 has 13 residues. Germline loops: CDR1 SSHAT, CDR2 FNYEAQ (reference sequence). Germline trimming cut 5 bases from V and 5 bases from J; bases unmatched to any gene: 5. In DNA, the CDR3 is TGTGCCAGCAGCCCGGGGAGGGGTGAGACCCAGTACTTC. This gives the protein CASSPGRGETQYF.

This clone was found a few times. The chain links TRBV3-1 (or the pseudogene TRBV3-2) to TRBJ2-7; 8 bases align to TRBD1. V gave up 0 bases and J gave up 3 bases; unmatched junction bases: 10. The CDR3 is 17 residues long. CDR1 and CDR2 from the germline V gene are LGHDT and YNNKEL (reference sequence). The DNA of the CDR3 is TGTGCCAGCAGCCAAGAACTACCGGGACAGGTTCTCTACGAGCAGTACTTC. Translation: CASSQELPGQVLYEQYF.

This clone was observed a few times. J is TRBJ1-1 and V is TRBV29-1, with TRBD1 matching over 9 bases. V lost 5 bases and J lost 3; bases outside the gene matches: 4. The CDR3 contains 13 residues. The V gene's germline CDR1 is SQVTM and CDR2 ANQGSEA. The CDR3 region is CSVTRDRDTEAFF. As DNA, the CDR3 is TGCAGCGTTACCCGGGACAGGGACACTGAAGCTTTCTTT.

The rearrangement joins TRBV15 to TRBJ1-1, with TRBD1 identical over 11 bases. Germline CDR1 reads LNHNV; CDR2 reads YYDKDF (reference sequence). V lost 3 bases to trimming and J lost 5 bases; unmatched junction nucleotides: 11. CDR3 length: 17 amino acids. The CDR3 sequence: CATSREGTGGRRTEAFF. The CDR3 DNA follows: TGTGCCACCAGCAGGGAGGGGACAGGGGGGCGGCGAACTGAAGCTTTCTTT. Based on the CDR3 plus reference TRBV15 and TRBJ1-1, the full variable domain is DAMVIQNPRYQVTQFGKPVTLSCSQTLNHNVMYWYQQKSSQAPKLLFHYYDKDFNNEADTPDNFQSRRPNTSFCFLDIRSPGLGDTAMYLCATSREGTGGRRTEAFFGQGTRLTVV.

The chain joins TRBV30 to TRBJ1-3; no definite D call. Germline lookup yields CDR1 GTSNPN and CDR2 SVGIG (reference sequence). Trimming stripped 0 bases from V and 5 bases from J, with 5 bases between. This CDR3 region has 12 residues. The CDR3 here is CAWSVQRNTIYF. CDR3 nucleotides: TGTGCCTGGAGTGTACAGAGAAACACCATATATTTT.

The chain couples TRBV7-9 to TRBJ2-3, with D tentatively TRBD2 (5 bases). V lost 5 bases and J lost 2, with 11 bases in between. The germline CDR1 and CDR2 sequences are SEHNR and FQNEAQ (reference sequence). The length of the CDR3 is 14 residues. CDR3 residues: CASSPQLDTDTQYF. In DNA form, the CDR3 reads TGTGCCAGCAGCCCTCAACTAGACACAGATACGCAGTATTTT.

The chain couples TRBV9 to TRBJ2-2; 7 nucleotides match TRBD2. The V gene end was trimmed by 4 bases and the J gene end by 6 bases; junction bases not matched to a gene: 9. Germline V gives CDR1 SGDLS, CDR2 YYNGEE. This CDR3 is built from 15 residues. The CDR3: CASSIGGGVAGELFF. In DNA, the CDR3 is TGTGCCAGCAGCATCGGGGGAGGGGTTGCCGGGGAGCTGTTTTTT. Full variable domain (remainder filled in from reference TRBV9 and TRBJ2-2): DSGVTQTPKHLITATGQRVTLRCSPRSGDLSVYWYQQSLDQGLQFLIQYYNGEERAKGNILERFSAQQFPDLHSELNLSSLELGDSALYFCASSIGGGVAGELFFGEGSRLTVL.

The V call is TRBV24-1, the J call TRBJ1-4; 7 bases match TRBD1. Germline CDR1 reads KGHDR; CDR2 reads SFDVKD. V was pared by 2 bases and J by 7 bases, with 3 bases of the junction left unmatched. The CDR3 has 14 amino acids. The DNA for the CDR3 is TGTGCCACCAGTGATTCGGGACAGTCTGAAAAACTGTTTTTT. It translates to CATSDSGQSEKLFF.

This chain links TRBV11-2 with TRBJ1-6; D gene ambiguous. CDR1 is SGHAT and CDR2 is FQNNGV in the germline V gene. Trimming took 2 bases from V and 8 from J, leaving 13 bases between them. CDR3 length: 15 residues. The CDR3 protein is CASSLIRVDYSPLHF. CDR3 nucleotides: TGTGCCAGCAGCTTAATCCGGGTTGACTATTCACCCCTCCACTTT.

This clone was observed a single time. The genes are TRBV6-5 and TRBJ2-2; 7 bases align to TRBD1. Germline loops: CDR1 MNHEY, CDR2 SVGAGI. After removal of 4 bases from V and 4 bases from J, the junction contained 3 bases not matched to a gene. CDR3 length equals 14 residues. CDR3 residues: CASSFGTATGELFF. The CDR3 DNA is TGTGCCAGCAGTTTCGGGACAGCCACCGGGGAGCTGTTTTTT.

The chain joins TRBV2 to TRBJ1-2; D possibly corresponds to TRBD1 (6 bases). V dropped 8 bases and J dropped 0 bases, with 10 bases sitting between them. Germline V CDR1 and CDR2: SNHLY, FYNNEI. The CDR3 covers 13 residues. DNA for the CDR3: TGTGCCAGCGGACAGTCCACTAACTATGGCTACACCTTC. This encodes CASGQSTNYGYTF. Using reference TRBV2 and TRBJ1-2 for the parts outside the CDR3, the full variable domain is EPEVTQTPSHQVTQMGQEVILRCVPISNHLYFYWYRQILGQKVEFLVSFYNNEISEKSEIFDDQFSVERPDGSNFTLKIRSTKLEDSAMYFCASGQSTNYGYTFGSGTRLTVV.

The rearrangement links TRBV2 to TRBJ1-4; D gene unclear. Trimming shortened V by 5 bases and J by 5 bases, and 18 bases separated the two germline ends. The CDR3 sequence is 16 residues long. Germline V gene lookup returns CDR1 SNHLY and CDR2 FYNNEI. The CDR3 DNA follows: TGTGCCAGCAGTTCGACTCGACCCAAAACGAATGAAAAACTGTTTTTT. This gives the protein CASSSTRPKTNEKLFF.

The J gene is TRBJ1-2, the V gene TRBV27; D uncertain. This CDR3 comprises 13 residues. Germline V gives CDR1 MNHEY, CDR2 SMNVEV (reference sequence). V was cut by 9 bases and J by 4 bases, with 15 bases left in between. CDR3 region: CASFGSRGYGYTF. CDR3 in DNA: TGTGCCAGTTTCGGGTCTCGGGGCTATGGCTACACCTTC.

This clone came up once. The rearrangement joins TRBV4-2 to TRBJ1-3; 7 positions match TRBD1. J was trimmed by 3 bases and V by 6 bases; bases with no gene match: 5. CDR1 is LGHNA, CDR2 YNFKEQ, per germline. The CDR3 sequence is 14 residues long. As DNA, the CDR3 is TGTGCCAGCAGGAACAGGGGCGGTGGAAACACCATATATTTT. Its translation: CASRNRGGGNTIYF.

The chain employs TRBV19 and TRBJ1-5, with a tentative D call TRBD1 (5 bases). CDR3 length: 16 amino acids. Deletions cut 7 bases from V and 0 bases from J, with 16 bases between. CDR1 is LNHDA and CDR2 is SQIVND in the germline V gene (reference sequence). DNA for the CDR3: TGTGCCAGTACCGCACAGACAGTTCTTAGCAATCAGCCCCAGCATTTT. Its protein is CASTAQTVLSNQPQHF.

This clone has just one count. Here the CDR3 DNA reads TGTGCCTGGAGTCAGGTGACGTACACTGAAGCTTTCTTT. Encoded protein: CAWSQVTYTEAFF. The chain joins TRBV30 to TRBJ1-1; D ambiguous. The length of the CDR3 is 13 residues. V lost 2 bases to trimming and J lost 3 bases, with 10 bases between them. Germline V gene data show CDR1 as GTSNPN and CDR2 as SVGIG (reference sequence).

The gene calls are TRBV25-1 and TRBJ1-5; a possible D gene is TRBD1 (5 bases). This CDR3 contains 13 residues. The V gene lost 5 bases and the J gene lost 7 bases, with 12 bases spanning the gap. CDR1 is MGHDK, CDR2 SYGVNS, per germline. In nucleotides, the CDR3 is TGTGCCAGCAGTACAGGAGGGAGACAGCCCCAGCATTTT. This sequence encodes CASSTGGRQPQHF.

The V call is TRBV11-2, the J call TRBJ2-5, with a possible D match to TRBD1 (5 bases). CDR1 is SGHAT, CDR2 FQNNGV, per germline. V was shortened by 3 bases and J by 3 bases, with 14 bases between the two germline ends. The CDR3 extends over 15 amino acids. CDR3 DNA: TGTGCCAGCAGCTTCCGGGCCCCCAGGGAAGAGACCCAGTACTTC. Translation: CASSFRAPREETQYF.

This clone was detected a few times. The chain links TRBV30 to TRBJ1-6; 7 bases fit TRBD1. CDR3 length: 14 amino acids. Germline-derived CDR1 and CDR2 are GTSNPN and SVGIG (reference sequence). Trimming took 4 bases from V and 6 from J; bases not matched to a gene: 6. This CDR3 reads CAWTQGQPNSPLHF. Written as DNA, the CDR3 is TGTGCCTGGACACAGGGACAGCCTAATTCACCCCTCCACTTT.